The 28 T cell receptor beta chains listed next were all sequenced from one sample in a study of response to subunit inactivated influenza vaccine (dated by TCRdb to about 2018). The library was generated by RT-PCR. The sample was run on an Illumina HiSeq 2500. TCRdb's own reprocessing of the public reads used fastp at Q25 and MiXCR and kept productive beta chains. Each entry is one CDR3 protein sequence, shown with its most common DNA and genes. The sample table records around 300,000 distinct CDR3 sequences; around 20% of these occur just once. The ten largest clones take up 10% to 13% of the sample. Sequenced material: PBMCs from blood, taken about 20 months after vaccination. The origin of the receptors is a man between 45 and 75 years old who received an inactivated influenza vaccine. Donor details come from another sample of the same person, matched by shared clones.

The rearrangement uses TRBV7-6 and TRBJ2-5; 9 bases are shared with TRBD2. There are 14 residues in the CDR3. Germline loops: CDR1 SGHVS, CDR2 FNYEAQ. V lost 6 bases to trimming and J lost 5 bases; unmatched junction nucleotides: 7. The CDR3 sequence is CASSRLAGRETQYF. DNA of the CDR3: TGTGCCAGCAGTCGGCTAGCGGGGCGGGAGACCCAGTACTTC.

The chain carries TRBV4-2 and TRBJ1-2; no firm D call. V was cut by 4 bases and J by 8 bases, with 14 bases left in between. CDR3 length equals 13 residues. Per the germline V gene, CDR1 is LGHNA and CDR2 is YNFKEQ. The DNA of the CDR3 is TGTGCCAGCAGCCGGCCGGCAGAGGCAGGCTACACCTTC. Its protein is CASSRPAEAGYTF.

This clonotype appeared many times. This rearrangement joins TRBV9 to TRBJ2-2, with D hard to call. The CDR3 contains 13 residues. CDR1 and CDR2 (germline): SGDLS, YYNGEE. The ends were cut back, 6 bases at V and 5 bases at J, with 11 bases in the middle. CDR3 coding DNA: TGTGCCAGCACTGGGGTTCGGACCGGGGAGCTGTTTTTT. It translates to CASTGVRTGELFF. Combining the CDR3 with reference TRBV9 and TRBJ2-2 gives the whole variable domain DSGVTQTPKHLITATGQRVTLRCSPRSGDLSVYWYQQSLDQGLQFLIQYYNGEERAKGNILERFSAQQFPDLHSELNLSSLELGDSALYFCASTGVRTGELFFGEGSRLTVL.

The rearrangement uses TRBV6-5 and TRBJ2-7; a weak D match, TRBD2 (5 bases). Germline V CDR1 and CDR2: MNHEY, SVGAGI. Trimming shortened V by 2 bases and J by 0 bases, and 17 bases separated the two germline ends. The CDR3 is made up of 17 amino acids. The CDR3 loop is CASSYRVSTGISYEQYF. The CDR3 coding sequence is TGTGCCAGCAGTTACCGGGTGTCGACGGGGATCTCCTACGAGCAGTACTTC.

This clonotype was seen a few times. The chain employs TRBV5-1 and TRBJ2-1; D unresolved. CDR1 and CDR2 from the germline V gene are SGHRS and YFSETQ. Between the trimmed V and J ends, which lost 3 bases and 9 bases, there was a span of 13 bases. The CDR3 is made up of 13 amino acids. CDR3: CASSWGTAFEQFF. The CDR3 coding sequence is TGCGCCAGCAGCTGGGGAACGGCCTTTGAGCAGTTCTTC.

A few counts support this clonotype. This chain connects TRBV20-1 to TRBJ1-5, with D perhaps matching TRBD1 (5 bases). Trimming removed 2 bases from V and 5 bases from J, with 13 bases in between. This CDR3 region has 14 residues. Germline V gene sequence: CDR1 DFQATT, CDR2 SNEGSKA (reference sequence). Here the CDR3 DNA reads TGCAGTGCTAGATCACCGGGGGGGGATCAGCCCCAGCATTTT. The encoded protein is CSARSPGGDQPQHF.

A remark on this clonotype: A clone one base away is much larger, so this may be a read error. J is TRBJ1-5 and V is TRBV28; 7 bases map to TRBD1. Germline V lookup: CDR1 MDHEN, CDR2 SYDVKM. The length of the CDR3 is 15 residues. The CDR3 sequence is CASSERQGGNQLQHF. The CDR3 DNA reads TGTGCCAGCAGTGAGAGACAGGGAGGCAATCAGCTCCAGCATTTT. The full variable domain, in which reference TRBV28 and TRBJ1-5 provide the parts outside the CDR3, is DVKVTQSSRYLVKRTGEKVFLECVQDMDHENMFWYRQDPGLGLRLIYFSYDVKMKEKGDIPEGYSVSREKKERFSLILESASTNQTSMYLCASSERQGGNQLQHFGDGTRLSIL.

The gene calls are TRBV7-2 and TRBJ2-5; 7 bases agree with TRBD1. Germline V gene sequence: CDR1 SGHTA, CDR2 FQGNSA. Trimming removed 2 bases from V and 5 bases from J; junction bases left unmatched: 8. The CDR3 length is 15 residues. Here the CDR3 reads CASSLNNRGWETQYF. CDR3 nucleotides: TGTGCCAGCAGCTTAAATAACAGGGGTTGGGAGACCCAGTACTTC.

This clonotype was recorded a few times. This rearrangement joins TRBV18 to TRBJ1-2; 9 bases are a match to TRBD1. Per the germline V gene, CDR1 is KGHSH and CDR2 is LQKENI. CDR3 length: 13 residues. V dropped 5 bases and J dropped 7; count of bases not matched to a gene: 5. CDR3 in amino acids: CASSAGTGSGYTF. As DNA, the CDR3 is TGTGCCAGCTCAGCAGGGACAGGGAGTGGCTACACCTTC.

The gene calls are TRBV11-2 and TRBJ1-1, with unresolved D. Per the germline V gene, CDR1 is SGHAT and CDR2 is FQNNGV. This CDR3 comprises 14 residues. The V and J ends lost 5 bases and 1 base respectively, with 11 bases between them. The DNA of the CDR3 is TGTGCCAGCAGCCGTCGGGCTGGGAACACTGAAGCTTTCTTT. Its protein product is CASSRRAGNTEAFF.

This clonotype was observed a handful of times. The genes are TRBV11-2 and TRBJ2-3, with D tentatively TRBD2 (6 bases). Germline V gene data show CDR1 as SGHAT and CDR2 as FQNNGV. Trimming shortened V by 2 bases and J by 6 bases, and 15 bases separated the two germline ends. This CDR3 comprises 15 residues. The CDR3 is CASSLFVGSGDTQYF. CDR3 DNA: TGTGCCAGCAGCTTATTTGTCGGGAGCGGGGATACGCAGTATTTT.

This clonotype has a count of ten or more. The rearrangement uses TRBV20-1 and TRBJ1-1, with TRBD1 matching 8 bases. J lost 2 bases, V lost 2 bases, and 10 bases had no gene match. Germline V gene data show CDR1 as DFQATT and CDR2 as SNEGSKA (reference sequence). The CDR3 is made up of 16 amino acids. The CDR3 sequence is CSARPKYRGTNTEAFF. In DNA form, the CDR3 reads TGCAGTGCTAGACCTAAATACAGGGGGACAAACACTGAAGCTTTCTTT.

V gene TRBV20-1 combines with J gene TRBJ2-1; unclear D gene. The CDR3 covers 14 residues. Germline CDR1 is DFQATT and CDR2 is SNEGSKA (reference sequence). The CDR3 region is CSPGPSSSYNEQFF. The DNA of the CDR3 is TGCAGCCCCGGACCGAGCAGCTCCTACAATGAGCAGTTCTTC.

This clonotype was seen more than once but under ten times. The rearrangement joins TRBV28 to TRBJ2-2, with 7 bases that match TRBD2. V lost 1 base to trimming and J lost 1 base; unmatched junction nucleotides: 0. The CDR3 runs to 15 residues. Germline CDR1 and CDR2: MDHEN and SYDVKM. In DNA form, the CDR3 reads TGTGCCAGCAGTTTATCGGGGGGGAACACCGGGGAGCTGTTTTTT. Its protein is CASSLSGGNTGELFF.

In its sample, this clonotype was seen a few times. J is TRBJ1-4 and V is TRBV4-3; D gene unclear. The CDR3 is made up of 15 amino acids. Trimming pared 0 bases from V and 8 bases from J, leaving 13 bases between. Germline V CDR1 and CDR2: LGHNA, YSLEER. CDR3 loop: CASSQEDRRGEKLFF. CDR3 nucleotides: TGCGCCAGCAGCCAAGAGGATAGACGGGGAGAAAAACTGTTTTTT.

This clonotype was found many times. This chain links TRBV4-3 with TRBJ1-6; D gene unclear. The CDR3 is made up of 15 amino acids. From germline, CDR1 is LGHNA and CDR2 YSLEER. Trimming cost V 0 bases and J 7 bases, with 10 bases left between them. The CDR3 protein is CASSQDPGTNSPLHF. DNA for the CDR3: TGCGCCAGCAGCCAAGATCCAGGAACAAATTCACCCCTCCACTTT.

This clonotype has a handful of counts. The CDR3 protein is CASSSTGGSGGSWTDTQYF. CDR3 nucleotide sequence: TGTGCCAGCAGCTCGACAGGGGGCTCGGGCGGGAGCTGGACAGATACGCAGTATTTT. The rearrangement links TRBV3-1 to TRBJ2-3; 10 nucleotides agree with TRBD1. In germline, CDR1 is LGHDT, CDR2 YNNKEL (reference sequence). J was trimmed by 3 bases and V by 5 bases; bases with no gene match: 17. CDR3 size: 19 residues.

This clonotype has at least ten counts. In DNA form, the CDR3 reads TGCGCCAGCAGCTTGAAATCTTCAACCTACGAGCAGTACTTC. It encodes CASSLKSSTYEQYF. This sequence joins TRBV5-1 and TRBJ2-7; no firm D call. Trimming stripped 1 base from V and 2 bases from J, with 10 bases between. This CDR3 has 14 amino acids. Per germline, CDR1 SGHRS and CDR2 YFSETQ.

There are a few counts of this clonotype. The chain employs TRBV28 and TRBJ2-3; 11 positions agree with TRBD1. V was clipped by 6 bases and J by 5 bases; unmatched bases: 10. Per the germline V gene, CDR1 is MDHEN and CDR2 is SYDVKM. This CDR3 region has 16 residues. CDR3 bases: TGTGCCAGCAGCGCATTCCGGGACAGGGGGAGAGATACGCAGTATTTT. Translated, it gives CASSAFRDRGRDTQYF. The variable domain in full, with the rest retrieved from reference TRBV28 and TRBJ2-3, is DVKVTQSSRYLVKRTGEKVFLECVQDMDHENMFWYRQDPGLGLRLIYFSYDVKMKEKGDIPEGYSVSREKKERFSLILESASTNQTSMYLCASSAFRDRGRDTQYFGPGTRLTVL.

The chain uses TRBV9 and TRBJ1-6; D is unclear. Germline V gives CDR1 SGDLS, CDR2 YYNGEE. V shed 6 bases and J shed 0 bases, with 10 bases lying between them. The CDR3 spans 15 residues. The CDR3 sequence: CASTPGSSYNSPLHF. The CDR3 DNA reads TGTGCCAGCACCCCGGGTAGCTCCTATAATTCACCCCTCCACTTT.

V gene TRBV6-5 combines with J gene TRBJ2-2; possibly TRBD1 or TRBD2 for D (5 bases each). V was cut by 2 bases and J by 5 bases, with 15 bases left in between. The CDR3 loop spans 16 amino acids. Germline lookup yields CDR1 MNHEY and CDR2 SVGAGI. DNA for the CDR3: TGTGCCAGCAGTTACCGGGGCAGGGTGGGGACCGGGGAGCTGTTTTTT. Amino acids: CASSYRGRVGTGELFF.

V usage is TRBV10-3 and J usage is TRBJ2-1; D remains ambiguous. In germline, CDR1 is ENHRY, CDR2 SYGVKD. The V end was cut by 0 bases, the J end by 2 bases, with 11 bases between. The CDR3 has 16 residues. The CDR3 nucleotides are TGTGCCATCAGTGAGTCGACTGGCGGTCCCTACAATGAGCAGTTCTTC. The encoded protein is CAISESTGGPYNEQFF.

In its sample, this clonotype was seen a few times. The rearrangement links TRBV7-2 to TRBJ2-5; 7 positions match TRBD2. This CDR3 is 14 amino acids long. J gave up 3 bases and V 5 bases, and 6 bases lay outside the gene matches. Germline loops: CDR1 SGHTA, CDR2 FQGNSA. The CDR3 DNA is TGTGCCAGCAGCAGCGGGACGGCCAAAGAGACCCAGTACTTC. Translated: CASSSGTAKETQYF.

This clonotype was counted only a few times. The V call is TRBV7-6, the J call TRBJ2-5, with unresolved D. Germline V lookup: CDR1 SGHVS, CDR2 FNYEAQ. This CDR3 is built from 14 residues. V lost 0 bases to trimming and J lost 2 bases, with 7 bases between them. CDR3 region: CASSLARRQETQYF. CDR3 bases: TGTGCCAGCAGCTTAGCGCGACGACAAGAGACCCAGTACTTC. Drawing the rest from reference TRBV7-6 and TRBJ2-5, the complete variable domain is GAGVSQSPRYKVTKRGQDVALRCDPISGHVSLYWYRQALGQGPEFLTYFNYEAQQDKSGLPNDRFSAERPEGSISTLTIQRTEQRDSAMYRCASSLARRQETQYFGPGTRLLVL.

This clonotype was seen more than once but under ten times. V gene TRBV6-5 combines with J gene TRBJ1-2; D gene ambiguous. V lost 2 bases and J lost 2, with 21 bases in between. The V gene's germline CDR1 is MNHEY and CDR2 SVGAGI. The CDR3 loop spans 18 amino acids. In nucleotides, the CDR3 is TGTGCCAGCAGTTACGGTGGCCAGGACCTGAAAGTAAACTATGGCTACACCTTC. Translating it yields CASSYGGQDLKVNYGYTF.

This clonotype was observed a single time. The missing conserved phenylalanine or tryptophan at the end of this CDR3 makes a read error likely. The V call is TRBV20-1, the J call TRBJ2-1; 9 bases line up with TRBD1. Germline-derived CDR1 and CDR2 are DFQATT and SNEGSKA (reference sequence). The CDR3 is 13 residues long. V was pared by 1 base and J by 9 bases, with 4 bases of the junction left unmatched. The CDR3 nucleotides are TGCAGTGCTAGAGCAGTGACAGGGGGTGAGCAGTTCCTC. Translating gives CSARAVTGGEQFL.

This clonotype was counted ten times or more. The gene calls are TRBV27 and TRBJ1-1; the D gene is possibly TRBD1 (5 bases). CDR1 is MNHEY, CDR2 SMNVEV, per germline (reference sequence). Trimming took 6 bases from V and 2 from J, leaving 25 bases between them. The CDR3 is 18 residues long. CDR3 bases: TGTGCCAGCAGCCCCGACAGTCGGTTGTCCAAAGCCAACACTGAAGCTTTCTTT. Residues: CASSPDSRLSKANTEAFF.

This clonotype was observed a handful of times. This chain links TRBV4-1 with TRBJ1-6; D is undetermined. This CDR3 is 11 amino acids long. Germline lookup yields CDR1 MGHRA and CDR2 YSYEKL. The V and J ends lost 3 bases and 11 bases respectively, with 5 bases between them. The chain's CDR3 is CASSQGTPLHF. The CDR3 DNA sequence: TGCGCCAGCAGCCAGGGGACACCCCTCCACTTT.